The sequence of this T cell receptor beta chain was determined in a study of identical twins. A universal primer site was incorporated via template switching, and the cDNA contained unique molecular identifiers. TCRdb re-derived calls from the 5' RACE reads in MiXCR, one entry per CDR3 protein. Here the sample spans some 1,600,000 distinct CDR3 sequences, about 31% being singletons. The V gene's germline CDR1 is SGHAT and CDR2 FQNNGV. The germline V and J ends were trimmed by 5 bases and 1 base, with 9 bases remaining between them. The length of the CDR3 is 13 residues. This clonotype was counted a few times.

The sequenced sample consisted of cord blood. This TCR was sampled from a newborn girl in good health. V usage is TRBV11-2 and J usage is TRBJ2-7; D not certain. CDR3 sequence reads: CASSTNPSYEQYF. CDR3 DNA: TGTGCCAGCAGCACAAACCCATCCTACGAGCAGTACTTC.